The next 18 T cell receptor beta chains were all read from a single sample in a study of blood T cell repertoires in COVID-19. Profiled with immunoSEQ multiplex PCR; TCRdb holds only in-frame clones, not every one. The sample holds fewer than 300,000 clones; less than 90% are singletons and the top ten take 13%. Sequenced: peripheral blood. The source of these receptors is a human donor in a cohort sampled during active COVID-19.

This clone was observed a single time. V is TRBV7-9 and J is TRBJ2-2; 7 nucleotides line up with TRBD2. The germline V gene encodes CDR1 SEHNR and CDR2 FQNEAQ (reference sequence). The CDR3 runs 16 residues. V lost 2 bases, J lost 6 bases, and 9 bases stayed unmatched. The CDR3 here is CASSLFGSGGPGELFF. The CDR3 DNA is TGTGCCAGCAGCTTATTTGGTTCGGGAGGTCCCGGGGAGCTGTTTTTT.

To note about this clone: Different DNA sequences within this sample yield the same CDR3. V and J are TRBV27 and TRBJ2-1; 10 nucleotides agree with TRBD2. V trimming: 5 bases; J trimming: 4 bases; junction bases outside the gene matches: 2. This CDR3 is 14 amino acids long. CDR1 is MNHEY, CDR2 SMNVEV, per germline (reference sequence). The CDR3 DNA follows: TGTGCCAGCAGTCTAGCGGGAGCATACAATGAGCAGTTCTTC. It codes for CASSLAGAYNEQFF.

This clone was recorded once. The CDR3 spells CSVFLRTEGLGAFF. In DNA, the CDR3 is TGCAGCGTTTTCCTCCGGACAGAAGGATTAGGAGCTTTCTTT. The V call is TRBV29-1, the J call TRBJ1-1; a possible D gene is TRBD1 (6 bases). The CDR3 runs to 14 residues. Germline CDR1 SQVTM, CDR2 ANQGSEA. Trimming cost V 5 bases and J 10 bases, with 23 bases left between them.

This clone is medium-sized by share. The CDR3 DNA sequence: TGTGCCAGCAGCCCTGGACAGGCCCCCTCCTATGGCTACACCTTC. As protein: CASSPGQAPSYGYTF. This chain connects TRBV7-9 to TRBJ1-2; 7 positions match TRBD1. The V and J ends lost 5 bases and 4 bases, in that order; junction bases with no gene match: 10. The CDR3 sequence is 15 residues long. CDR1 is SEHNR and CDR2 is FQNEAQ in the germline V gene (reference sequence). The full variable domain, completed using reference TRBV7-9 and TRBJ1-2, is DTGVSQNPRHKITKRGQNVTFRCDPISEHNRLYWYRQTLGQGPEFLTYFQNEAQLEKSRLLSDRFSAERPKGSFSTLEIQRTEQGDSAMYLCASSPGQAPSYGYTFGSGTRLTVV.

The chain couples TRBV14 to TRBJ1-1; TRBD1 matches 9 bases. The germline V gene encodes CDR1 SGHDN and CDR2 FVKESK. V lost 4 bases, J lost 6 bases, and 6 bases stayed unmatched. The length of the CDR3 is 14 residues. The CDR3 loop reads CASSLNTGGSEAFF. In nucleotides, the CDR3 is TGTGCCAGCAGCCTGAACACAGGGGGCTCTGAAGCTTTCTTT.

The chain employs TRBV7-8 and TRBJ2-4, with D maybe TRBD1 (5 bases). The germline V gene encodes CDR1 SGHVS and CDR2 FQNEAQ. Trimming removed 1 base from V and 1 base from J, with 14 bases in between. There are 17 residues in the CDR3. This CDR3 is CASSLEAVSGAKNIQYF. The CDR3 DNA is TGTGCCAGCAGCTTAGAGGCAGTATCAGGGGCCAAAAACATTCAGTACTTC.

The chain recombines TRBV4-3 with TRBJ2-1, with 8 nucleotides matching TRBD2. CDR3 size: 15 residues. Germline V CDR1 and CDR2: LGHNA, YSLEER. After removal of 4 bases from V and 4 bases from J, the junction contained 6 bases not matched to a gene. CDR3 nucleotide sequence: TGCGCCAGCAGCCTCAAACTAGCGGAATACAATGAGCAGTTCTTC. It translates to CASSLKLAEYNEQFF.

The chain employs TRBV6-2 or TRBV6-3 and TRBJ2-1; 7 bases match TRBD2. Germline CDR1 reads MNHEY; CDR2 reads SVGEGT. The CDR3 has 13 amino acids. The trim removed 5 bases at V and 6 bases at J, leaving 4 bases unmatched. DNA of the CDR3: TGTGCCAGCAGTCGCGGGAGTCGCAATGAGCAGTTCTTC. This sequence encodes CASSRGSRNEQFF.

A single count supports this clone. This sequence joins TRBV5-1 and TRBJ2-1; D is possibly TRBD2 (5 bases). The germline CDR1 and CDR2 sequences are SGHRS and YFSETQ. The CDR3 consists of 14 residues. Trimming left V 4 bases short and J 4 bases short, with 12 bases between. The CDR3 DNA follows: TGCGCCAGCAGCCCCCCGAGCGGTTACAATGAGCAGTTCTTC. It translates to CASSPPSGYNEQFF. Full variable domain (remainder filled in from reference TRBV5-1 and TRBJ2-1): KAGVTQTPRYLIKTRGQQVTLSCSPISGHRSVSWYQQTPGQGLQFLFEYFSETQRNKGNFPGRFSGRQFSNSRSEMNVSTLELGDSALYLCASSPPSGYNEQFFGPGTRLTVL.

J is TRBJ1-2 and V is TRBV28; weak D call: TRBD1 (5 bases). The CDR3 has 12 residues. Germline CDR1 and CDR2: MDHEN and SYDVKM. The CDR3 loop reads CAVQALDYGYTF. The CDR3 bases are TGTGCGGTACAGGCCCTGGACTATGGCTACACCTTC.

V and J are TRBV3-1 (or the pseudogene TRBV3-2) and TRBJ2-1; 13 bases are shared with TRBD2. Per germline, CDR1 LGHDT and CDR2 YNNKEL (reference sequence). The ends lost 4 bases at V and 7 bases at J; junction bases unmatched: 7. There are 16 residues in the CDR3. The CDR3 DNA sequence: TGTGCCAGCAGCCCATGGACTAGCGGGAGAGGGAATGAGCAGTTCTTC. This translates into CASSPWTSGRGNEQFF.

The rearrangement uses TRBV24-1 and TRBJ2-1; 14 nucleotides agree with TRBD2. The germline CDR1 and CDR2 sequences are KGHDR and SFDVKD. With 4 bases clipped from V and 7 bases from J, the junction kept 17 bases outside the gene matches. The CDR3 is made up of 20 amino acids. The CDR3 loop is CATSDAKGSFGTSGRNEQFF. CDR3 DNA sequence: TGTGCCACCAGTGACGCAAAGGGATCCTTCGGGACTAGCGGGAGAAATGAGCAGTTCTTC.

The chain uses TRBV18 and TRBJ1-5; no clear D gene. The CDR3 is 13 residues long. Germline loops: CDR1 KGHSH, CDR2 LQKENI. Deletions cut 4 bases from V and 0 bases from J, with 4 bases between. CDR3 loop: CASSLDSNQPQHF. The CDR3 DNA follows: TGTGCCAGCTCACTAGATAGCAATCAGCCCCAGCATTTT.

The CDR3 sequence: CAWGTDQPQHF. As DNA, the CDR3 is TGTGCCTGGGGGACTGACCAGCCCCAGCATTTT. The chain carries TRBV30 and TRBJ1-5, with a tentative D call TRBD1 (5 bases). Trimming took off 5 bases at V and 7 bases at J, with 9 bases between the two ends. The CDR3 has 11 amino acids. Looked up from germline, CDR1 is GTSNPN and CDR2 is SVGIG (reference sequence).

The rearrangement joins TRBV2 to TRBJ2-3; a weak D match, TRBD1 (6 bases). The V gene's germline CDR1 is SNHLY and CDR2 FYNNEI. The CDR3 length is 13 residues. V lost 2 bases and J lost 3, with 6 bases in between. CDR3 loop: CASSEQGTDTQYF. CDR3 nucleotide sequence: TGTGCCAGCAGTGAACAGGGGACAGATACGCAGTATTTT.

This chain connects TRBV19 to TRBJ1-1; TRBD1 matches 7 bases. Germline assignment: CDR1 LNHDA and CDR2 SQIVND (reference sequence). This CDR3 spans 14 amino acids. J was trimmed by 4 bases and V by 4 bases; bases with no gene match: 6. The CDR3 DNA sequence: TGTGCCAGTAGTAGACAGGGTTCGGTCACTGAAGCTTTCTTT. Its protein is CASSRQGSVTEAFF. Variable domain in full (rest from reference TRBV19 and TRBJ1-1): DGGITQSPKYLFRKEGQNVTLSCEQNLNHDAMYWYRQDPGQGLRLIYYSQIVNDFQKGDIAEGYSVSREKKESFPLTVTSAQKNPTAFYLCASSRQGSVTEAFFGQGTRLTVV.

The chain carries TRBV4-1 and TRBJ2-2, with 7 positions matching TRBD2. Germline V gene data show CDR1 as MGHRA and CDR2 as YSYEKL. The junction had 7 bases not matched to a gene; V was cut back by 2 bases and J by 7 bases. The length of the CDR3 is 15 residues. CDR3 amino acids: CASSQREGRNGELFF. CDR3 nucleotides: TGCGCCAGCAGCCAAAGGGAGGGGCGCAACGGGGAGCTGTTTTTT.

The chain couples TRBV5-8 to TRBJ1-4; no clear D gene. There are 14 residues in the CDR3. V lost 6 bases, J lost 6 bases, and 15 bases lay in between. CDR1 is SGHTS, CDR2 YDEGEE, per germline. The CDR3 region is CASNLGGIDEKLFF. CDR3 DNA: TGTGCCAGCAACCTTGGAGGGATTGATGAAAAACTGTTTTTT. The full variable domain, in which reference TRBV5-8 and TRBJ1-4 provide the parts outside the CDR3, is EAGVTQSPTHLIKTRGQQATLRCSPISGHTSVYWYQQALGLGLQFLLWYDEGEERNRGNFPPRFSGRQFPNYSSELNVNALELEDSALYLCASNLGGIDEKLFFGSGTQLSVL.